Detailed here is one T cell receptor (beta chain). The target of this receptor is not known. Base quality data are lacking; no much larger clone is found one base away. The method behind the library was the immunoSEQ multiplex PCR assay. TCRdb's version of the immuneACCESS table is confined to in-frame rearrangements and falls short of the full clone set. An unresolved V gene accounts for under half of the shortfall where checked; the remainder is of unknown origin. The sample contains tens of thousands of clones, 80% of them found a single time. Roughly 6% of the sample is in the top ten clones. The data were obtained in a study of Siglec-9 on CD8 T cells in melanoma (dated by TCRdb to the late 2010s). As for the study more broadly: The study investigated Siglec-9 expression on CD8+ T cells and the role of Siglec-9 in regulating T cells in the melanoma tumor microenvironment.

What the research found in general, with its limitations: According to the report, an effector memory CD8+ T-cell subset that seemed to build up inside melanoma tumors was both marked and regulated by Siglec-9.

The source of this sequence is a human donor in good health. Sequenced: Siglec-9- CD8+ T cells sorted from blood. Reading the label with the study, this specimen's cell subset or site is: CD8 T cells lacking Siglec-9.

CDR3 reads: CASWASGVGETQYF. The nucleotide sequence is given as TGTGCCAGCTGGGCTAGCGGGGTGGGTGAGACCCAGTACTTC. This chain is built from TRBV27 and TRBJ2-5; 9 middle bases align to TRBD2. The germline V gene encodes CDR1 MNHEY and CDR2 SMNVEV (reference sequence). The V end gives up 8 bases and the J end 5 bases, leaving 9 bases in the junction not matched to a gene. Inclusive of the bounding cysteine and phenylalanine, the CDR3 is 14 residues long. The CDR3 DNA has 42 bases and is translated from base 1.